The 5 T cell receptor beta chains reported below all come from one sample, sequenced in a study of CD8+ T cells in alopecia areata. Treatment described: oral pan-JAK inhibitor, 5-10 mg twice daily. RNA was isolated and reverse transcribed to cDNA, the sequencing template. The repertoire was sequenced with immunoSEQ multiplex PCR; TCRdb's copy has only in-frame clones and lacks some. The sample records 150,000 to 200,000 clones, 60% being singletons. Sequencing used CD4+ T cells sorted from blood, obtained at week 24, from a patient treated with tofacitinib. Receptors were obtained from a human donor with alopecia areata.

The chain uses TRBV19 and TRBJ2-3; D is ambiguous. The CDR3 loop spans 13 amino acids. Germline V CDR1 and CDR2: LNHDA, SQIVND (reference sequence). The ends were cut back, 7 bases at V and 4 bases at J, with 12 bases in the middle. CDR3 DNA sequence: TGTGCCAGTAACTTTGGGTCGGCAGATACGCAGTATTTT. As protein: CASNFGSADTQYF.

This rearrangement joins TRBV7-9 to TRBJ2-6, with D perhaps TRBD1 or TRBD2 (5 bases each). Looked up from germline, CDR1 is SEHNR and CDR2 is FQNEAQ (reference sequence). The CDR3 contains 19 residues. V gave up 6 bases and J gave up 0 bases, with 21 bases separating them. The CDR3 is CASSTDRPPLASGANVLTF. In nucleotides, the CDR3 is TGTGCCAGCAGTACCGACAGACCTCCCCTAGCCTCTGGGGCCAACGTCCTGACTTTC.

Here the CDR3 reads CASSLEWGYEQYF. Here the CDR3 DNA reads TGCGCCAGCAGCTTGGAATGGGGCTACGAGCAGTACTTC. This chain uses TRBV5-1 with TRBJ2-7; D gene ambiguous. Trimming pared 0 bases from V and 3 bases from J, leaving 7 bases between. Per the germline V gene, CDR1 is SGHRS and CDR2 is YFSETQ. The CDR3 has 13 amino acids.

The J gene is TRBJ2-6, the V gene TRBV7-2, with D uncertain. CDR3 length equals 12 residues. The V and J ends lost 8 bases and 2 bases respectively, with 4 bases between them. Germline loops: CDR1 SGHTA, CDR2 FQGNSA. The CDR3 DNA is TGTGCCAGCGGGACTGGGGCCAACGTCCTGACTTTC. Its protein product is CASGTGANVLTF.

The chain couples TRBV2 to TRBJ2-1; a weak D match, TRBD1 (5 bases). Germline lookup yields CDR1 SNHLY and CDR2 FYNNEI. CDR3 length equals 13 residues. Trimming shortened V by 9 bases and J by 2 bases, and 11 bases separated the two germline ends. The CDR3, as DNA: TGTGCCAGACAGGTAGCCCCCTACAATGAGCAGTTCTTC. Protein sequence: CARQVAPYNEQFF.